The present T cell receptor (beta chain) was sequenced within a study of blood T cell repertoires in COVID-19. In terms of age and location, participants ranged from roughly 18 to 89 years and lived in under 30 US areas. Here immunoSEQ multiplex PCR was the method, and the copy in TCRdb shows in-frame clones only, minus some. The sample records about 310,000 clones, over 75% being singletons. This CDR3 comprises 14 residues. CDR1 and CDR2 from the germline V gene are MGHDK and SYGVNS. The V gene end was trimmed by 9 bases and the J gene end by 4 bases; junction bases not matched to a gene: 6. Sequencing used PBMCs or T cells enriched from blood (not recorded which). The sequence came from a woman between 40 and 55 years old who had recovered from COVID-19. V usage is TRBV25-1 and J usage is TRBJ2-1, with 10 bases aligning to TRBD1. CDR3 sequence (DNA): TGTGCCAGTTCCCGGGACAGGGGATACAATGAGCAGTTCTTC. This codes for CASSRDRGYNEQFF.